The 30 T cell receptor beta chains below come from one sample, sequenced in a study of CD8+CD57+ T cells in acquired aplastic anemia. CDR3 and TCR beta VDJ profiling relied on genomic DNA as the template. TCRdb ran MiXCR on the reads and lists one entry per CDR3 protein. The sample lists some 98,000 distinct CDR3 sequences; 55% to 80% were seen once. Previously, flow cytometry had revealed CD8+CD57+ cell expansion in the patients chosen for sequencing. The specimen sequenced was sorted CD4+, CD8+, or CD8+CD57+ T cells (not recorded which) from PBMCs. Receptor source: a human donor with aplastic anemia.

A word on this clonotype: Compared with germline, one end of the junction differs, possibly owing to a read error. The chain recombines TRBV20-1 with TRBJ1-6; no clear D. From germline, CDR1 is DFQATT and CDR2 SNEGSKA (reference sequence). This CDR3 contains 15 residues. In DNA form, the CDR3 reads TGCAGTGCCCAGGCCGGTCAAGGCTATAATTCACCCCTCCACTTC. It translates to CSAQAGQGYNSPLHF.

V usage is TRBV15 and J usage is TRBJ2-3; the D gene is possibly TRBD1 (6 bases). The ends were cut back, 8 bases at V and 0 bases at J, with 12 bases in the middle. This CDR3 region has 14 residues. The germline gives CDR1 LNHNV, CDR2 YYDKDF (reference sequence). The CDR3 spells CATRQDPSTDTQYF. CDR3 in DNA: TGTGCCACCCGACAGGACCCTAGCACAGATACGCAGTATTTT.

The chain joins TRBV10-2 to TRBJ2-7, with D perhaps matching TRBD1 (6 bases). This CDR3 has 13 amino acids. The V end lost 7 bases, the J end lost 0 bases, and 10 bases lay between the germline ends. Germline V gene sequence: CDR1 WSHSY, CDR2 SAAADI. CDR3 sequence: CASTTGNSYEQYF. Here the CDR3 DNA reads TGCGCCAGCACCACAGGGAACTCCTACGAGCAGTACTTC.

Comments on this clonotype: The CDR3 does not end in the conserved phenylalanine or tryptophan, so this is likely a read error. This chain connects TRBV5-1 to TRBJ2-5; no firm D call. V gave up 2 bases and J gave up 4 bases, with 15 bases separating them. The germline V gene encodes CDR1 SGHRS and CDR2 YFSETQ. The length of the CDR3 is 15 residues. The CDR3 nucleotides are TGCGCCAGCAGCTTTTCTAGGGTTAAGCGAGAGACCCAGTACTAC. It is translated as CASSFSRVKRETQYY.

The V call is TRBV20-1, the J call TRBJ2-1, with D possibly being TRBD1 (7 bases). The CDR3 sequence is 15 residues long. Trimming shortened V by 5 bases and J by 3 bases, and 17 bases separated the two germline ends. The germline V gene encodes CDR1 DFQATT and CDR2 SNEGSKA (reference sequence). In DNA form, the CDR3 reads TGCAGTGCTGGTCGGAGGGGGCCAGACTACAATGAGCAGTTCTTC. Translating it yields CSAGRRGPDYNEQFF.

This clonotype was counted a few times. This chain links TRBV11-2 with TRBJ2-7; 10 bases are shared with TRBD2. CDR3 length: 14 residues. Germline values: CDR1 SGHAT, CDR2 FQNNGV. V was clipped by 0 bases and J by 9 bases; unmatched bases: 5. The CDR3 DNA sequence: TGTGCCAGCAGCTTAGAAGCTAGCGGGAGACGGCAGTACTTC. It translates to CASSLEASGRRQYF.

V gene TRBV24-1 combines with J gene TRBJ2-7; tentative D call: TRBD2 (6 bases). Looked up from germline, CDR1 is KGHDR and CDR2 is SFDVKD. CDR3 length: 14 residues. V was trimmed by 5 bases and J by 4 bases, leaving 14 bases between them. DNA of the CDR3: TGTGCCACCAGTGCCGGGACGGGGGATTACGAGCAGTACTTC. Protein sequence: CATSAGTGDYEQYF.

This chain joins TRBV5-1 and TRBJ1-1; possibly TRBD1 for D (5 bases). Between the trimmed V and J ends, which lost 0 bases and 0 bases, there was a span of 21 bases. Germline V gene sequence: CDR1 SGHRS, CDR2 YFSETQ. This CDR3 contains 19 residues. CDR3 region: CASSLVDKGRPLLNTEAFF. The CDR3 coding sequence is TGCGCCAGCAGCTTGGTGGATAAGGGACGACCGCTCCTGAACACTGAAGCTTTCTTT.

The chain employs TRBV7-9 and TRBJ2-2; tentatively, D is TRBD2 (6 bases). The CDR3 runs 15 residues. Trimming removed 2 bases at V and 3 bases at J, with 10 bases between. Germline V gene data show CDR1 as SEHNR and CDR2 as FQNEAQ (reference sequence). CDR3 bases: TGTGCCAGCAGCTTACGGAGGGCGGACACCGGGGAGCTGTTTTTT. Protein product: CASSLRRADTGELFF.

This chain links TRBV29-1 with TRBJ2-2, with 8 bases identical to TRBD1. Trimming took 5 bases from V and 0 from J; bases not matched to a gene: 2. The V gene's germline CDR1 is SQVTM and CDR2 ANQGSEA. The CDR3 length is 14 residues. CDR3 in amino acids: CSVWDRSNTGELFF. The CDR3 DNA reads TGCAGCGTTTGGGACAGGTCGAACACCGGGGAGCTGTTTTTT.

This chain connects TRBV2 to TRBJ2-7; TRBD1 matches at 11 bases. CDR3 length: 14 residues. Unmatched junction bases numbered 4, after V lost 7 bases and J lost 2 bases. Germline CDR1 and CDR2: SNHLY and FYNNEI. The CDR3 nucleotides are TGTGCCAGCACCGGGACAGGGGGGACCTACGAGCAGTACTTC. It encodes CASTGTGGTYEQYF.

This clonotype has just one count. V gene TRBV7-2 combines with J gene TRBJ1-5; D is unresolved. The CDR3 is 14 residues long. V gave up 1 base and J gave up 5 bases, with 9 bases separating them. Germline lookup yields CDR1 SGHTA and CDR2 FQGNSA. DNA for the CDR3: TGTGCCAGCAGCTTAGGGTCCAGTGATCAGCCCCAGCATTTT. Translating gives CASSLGSSDQPQHF.

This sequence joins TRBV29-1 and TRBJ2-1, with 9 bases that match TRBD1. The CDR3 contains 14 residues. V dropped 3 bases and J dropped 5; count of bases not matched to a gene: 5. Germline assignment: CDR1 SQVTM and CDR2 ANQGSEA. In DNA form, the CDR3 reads TGCAGCGTTGACTGGGACAGGGAGGACAATGAGCAGTTCTTC. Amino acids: CSVDWDREDNEQFF.

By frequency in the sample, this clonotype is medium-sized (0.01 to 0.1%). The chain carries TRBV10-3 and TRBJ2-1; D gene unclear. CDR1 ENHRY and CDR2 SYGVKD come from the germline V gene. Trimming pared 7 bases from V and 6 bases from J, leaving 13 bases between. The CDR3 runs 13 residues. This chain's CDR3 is CAINQGFVNEQFF. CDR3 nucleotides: TGTGCCATCAATCAAGGGTTTGTCAATGAGCAGTTCTTC.

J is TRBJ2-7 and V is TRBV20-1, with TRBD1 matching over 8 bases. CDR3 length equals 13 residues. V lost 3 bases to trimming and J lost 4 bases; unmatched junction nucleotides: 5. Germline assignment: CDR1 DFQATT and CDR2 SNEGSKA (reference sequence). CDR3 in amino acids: CSARDRARYEQYF. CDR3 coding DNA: TGCAGTGCTAGGGACAGGGCCCGTTACGAGCAGTACTTC.

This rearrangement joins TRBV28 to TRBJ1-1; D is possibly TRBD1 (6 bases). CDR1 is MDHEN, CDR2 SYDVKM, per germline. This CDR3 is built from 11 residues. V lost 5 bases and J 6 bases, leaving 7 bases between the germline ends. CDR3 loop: CASSHRAEAFF. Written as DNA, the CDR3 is TGTGCCAGCAGTCACAGGGCTGAAGCTTTCTTT.

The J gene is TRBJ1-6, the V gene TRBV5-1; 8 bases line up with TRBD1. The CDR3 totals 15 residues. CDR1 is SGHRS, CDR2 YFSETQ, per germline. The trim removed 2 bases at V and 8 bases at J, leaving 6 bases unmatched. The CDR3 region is CASSLLQGADSPLHF. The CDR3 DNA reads TGCGCCAGCAGCTTACTCCAGGGGGCTGATTCACCCCTCCACTTT.

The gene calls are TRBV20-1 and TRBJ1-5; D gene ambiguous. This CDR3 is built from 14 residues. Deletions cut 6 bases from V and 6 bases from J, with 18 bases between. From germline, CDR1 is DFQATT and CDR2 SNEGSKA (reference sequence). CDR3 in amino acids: CSAPTVGVAQPQHF. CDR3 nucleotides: TGCAGTGCCCCCACCGTTGGAGTGGCTCAGCCCCAGCATTTT.

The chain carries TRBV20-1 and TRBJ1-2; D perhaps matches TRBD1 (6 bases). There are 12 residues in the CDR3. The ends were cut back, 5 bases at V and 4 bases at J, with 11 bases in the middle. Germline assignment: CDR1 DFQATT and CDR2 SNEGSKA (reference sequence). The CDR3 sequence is CSAWDTVYGYTF. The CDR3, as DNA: TGCAGTGCTTGGGACACGGTCTATGGCTACACCTTC.

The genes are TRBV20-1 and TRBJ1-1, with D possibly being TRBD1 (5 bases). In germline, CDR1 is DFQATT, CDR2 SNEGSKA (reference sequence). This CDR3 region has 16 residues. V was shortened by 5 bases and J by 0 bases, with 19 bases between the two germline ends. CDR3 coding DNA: TGCAGTGCTTACGTTCCGGGGGGATCAATGAACACTGAAGCTTTCTTT. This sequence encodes CSAYVPGGSMNTEAFF.

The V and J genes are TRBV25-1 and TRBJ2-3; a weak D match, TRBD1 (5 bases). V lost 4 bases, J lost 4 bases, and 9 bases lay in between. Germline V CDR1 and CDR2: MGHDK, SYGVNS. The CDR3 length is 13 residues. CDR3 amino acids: CASSVGRSDTQYF. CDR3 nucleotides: TGTGCCAGCAGTGTGGGGCGGTCAGATACGCAGTATTTT.

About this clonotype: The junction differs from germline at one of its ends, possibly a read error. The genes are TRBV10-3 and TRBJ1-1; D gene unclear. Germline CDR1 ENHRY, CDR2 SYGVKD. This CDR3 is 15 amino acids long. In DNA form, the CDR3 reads TGTGCCATCAGTGAGGCCGGGGAACGGATCACTGAAGCTTCCTTT. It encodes CAISEAGERITEASF.

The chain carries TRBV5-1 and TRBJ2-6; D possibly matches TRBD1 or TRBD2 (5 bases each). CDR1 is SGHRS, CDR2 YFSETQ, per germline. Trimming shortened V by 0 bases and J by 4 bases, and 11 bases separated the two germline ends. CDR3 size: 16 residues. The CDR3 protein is CASSLGGTQGANVLTF. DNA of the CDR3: TGCGCCAGCAGCTTGGGAGGGACGCAGGGGGCCAACGTCCTGACTTTC.

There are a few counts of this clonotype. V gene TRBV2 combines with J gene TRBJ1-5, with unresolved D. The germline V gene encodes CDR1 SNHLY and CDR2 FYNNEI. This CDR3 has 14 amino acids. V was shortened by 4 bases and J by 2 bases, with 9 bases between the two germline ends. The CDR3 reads CASSGLTGNQPQHF. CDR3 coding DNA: TGTGCCAGCAGTGGGTTGACCGGCAATCAGCCCCAGCATTTT.

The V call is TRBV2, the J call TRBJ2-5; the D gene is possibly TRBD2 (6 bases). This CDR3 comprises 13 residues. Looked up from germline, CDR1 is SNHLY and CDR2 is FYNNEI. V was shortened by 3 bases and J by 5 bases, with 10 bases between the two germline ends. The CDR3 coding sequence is TGTGCCAGCAGTGAGTTGGAGGGGGAGACCCAGTACTTC. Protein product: CASSELEGETQYF.

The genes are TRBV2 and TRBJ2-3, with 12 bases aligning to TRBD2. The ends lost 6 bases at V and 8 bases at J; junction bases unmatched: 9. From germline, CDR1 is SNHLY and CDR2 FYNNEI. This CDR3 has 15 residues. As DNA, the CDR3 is TGTGCCAGCAGCTTGACTAGCGGGAGAGAGGGTACGCAGTATTTT. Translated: CASSLTSGREGTQYF.

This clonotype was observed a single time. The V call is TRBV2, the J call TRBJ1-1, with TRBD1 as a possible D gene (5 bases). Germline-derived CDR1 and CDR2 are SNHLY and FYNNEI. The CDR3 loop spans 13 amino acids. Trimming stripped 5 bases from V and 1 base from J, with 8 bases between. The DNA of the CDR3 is TGTGCCAGCAGTAAGGACAAGAACACTGAAGCTTTCTTT. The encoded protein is CASSKDKNTEAFF. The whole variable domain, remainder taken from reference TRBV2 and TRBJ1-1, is EPEVTQTPSHQVTQMGQEVILRCVPISNHLYFYWYRQILGQKVEFLVSFYNNEISEKSEIFDDQFSVERPDGSNFTLKIRSTKLEDSAMYFCASSKDKNTEAFFGQGTRLTVV.

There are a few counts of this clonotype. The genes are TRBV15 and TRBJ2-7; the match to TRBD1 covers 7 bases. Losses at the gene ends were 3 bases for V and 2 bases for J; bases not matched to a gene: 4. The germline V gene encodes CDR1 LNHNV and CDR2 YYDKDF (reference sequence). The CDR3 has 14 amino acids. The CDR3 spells CATSRTGPTYEQYF. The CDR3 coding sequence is TGTGCCACCAGCAGGACAGGGCCGACCTACGAGCAGTACTTC.

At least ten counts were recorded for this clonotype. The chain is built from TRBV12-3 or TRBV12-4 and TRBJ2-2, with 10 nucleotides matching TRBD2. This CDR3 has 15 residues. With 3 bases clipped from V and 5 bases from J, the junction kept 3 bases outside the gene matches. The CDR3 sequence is CASSFPSGGTGELFF. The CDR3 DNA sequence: TGTGCCAGCAGTTTCCCTAGCGGGGGAACCGGGGAGCTGTTTTTT.

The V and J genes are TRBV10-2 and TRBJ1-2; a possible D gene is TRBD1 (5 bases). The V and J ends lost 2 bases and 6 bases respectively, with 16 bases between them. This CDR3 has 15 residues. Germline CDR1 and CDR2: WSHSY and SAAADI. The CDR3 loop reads CASSETSPGGHGYTF. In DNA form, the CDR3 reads TGCGCCAGCAGTGAGACATCCCCGGGGGGACATGGCTACACCTTC.